The text below deals with one T cell receptor beta chain. The record originates from a study of blood T cell repertoires in COVID-19. Background on the study: Samples of COVID-19 (acute and convalescent) were obtained from the United States, Italy and Spain. From T cells, B-cell-depleted T cells, or PBMCs came the material, which was cDNA or gDNA.

Per the study methods: Amplification with reference gene primers provided the estimates of nucleated cell counts. Only in-frame clones appear in the TCRdb table, and some are missing; sequencing was by immunoSEQ multiplex PCR. V and J calls and clone size are those listed in that table; D and trimming were worked out from the DNA. The data show approximately 47,000 clones, more than 75% seen once. The sample comprised peripheral blood. The receptor was derived from a man between 65 and 85 years old with active COVID-19.

The CDR3 coding sequence is TGTGCCAGCAGCGTAGCGGGAGACAGCGCAAAACGGAACGAGCAGTACTTC. Translation gives CASSVAGDSAKRNEQYF. V gene TRBV9 combines with J gene TRBJ2-7, with TRBD2 as a possible D gene (6 bases). Per germline, CDR1 SGDLS and CDR2 YYNGEE. The V end was cut by 0 bases, the J end by 5 bases, with 21 bases between. The CDR3 runs to 17 residues.